The rows below give T cell receptor beta chains drawn from one sample of a study of T cell changes during pregnancy in multiple sclerosis. The repertoire was sequenced with immunoSEQ multiplex PCR; TCRdb's copy has only in-frame clones and lacks some. The sample yields about 38,000 clones, about nine tenths seen once. The specimen was CD4+ T cells from peripheral blood mononuclear cells, collected after pregnancy. Receptor source: a female donor in good health, enrolled as a control in a pregnancy study. Both conserved end residues are part of each CDR3. D genes are given only for firm matches. Not every row has a clone size; where given, it reads once, few, many or a size class.

v_gene,d_gene,j_gene,abundance,CDR3aa,CDR3nt
TRBV30,-,TRBJ1-1,-,CAWSVRREGTEAFF,TGTGCCTGGAGTGTAAGACGGGAAGGCACTGAAGCTTTCTTT
TRBV7-9,-,TRBJ1-6,-,CASSGAGVNSPLHF,TGTGCCAGCAGCGGCGCCGGGGTTAATTCACCCCTCCACTTT
TRBV2,-,TRBJ2-1,-,CASSEVSGGLGEQFF,TGTGCCAGCAGTGAAGTATCGGGGGGCCTTGGTGAGCAGTTCTTC
TRBV2,-,TRBJ2-5,-,CASSSGSSKTQYF,TGTGCCAGCAGTTCAGGGTCTTCTAAGACCCAGTACTTC
TRBV19,TRBD1,TRBJ1-2,-,CASSIGTGGGGGYTF,TGTGCCAGTAGTATCGGAACAGGGGGCGGAGGTGGCTACACCTTC
TRBV11-2,TRBD1,TRBJ1-1,once,CASSLVPRGRRDTEAFF,TGTGCCAGCAGCTTAGTTCCCAGGGGGCGCAGGGACACTGAAGCTTTCTTT
TRBV11-3,TRBD1,TRBJ1-3,-,CASSSDRDGNTIYF,TGTGCCAGCAGCTCCGACAGGGATGGAAACACCATATATTTT
TRBV4-3,TRBD1,TRBJ1-5,-,CASSQDGGQGNQPQHF,TGCGCCAGCAGCCAAGATGGGGGACAGGGCAATCAGCCCCAGCATTTT
TRBV27,-,TRBJ2-7,-,CASRTIPGRYEQYF,TGTGCCAGCAGGACAATCCCCGGCCGCTACGAGCAGTACTTC
TRBV11-3,-,TRBJ2-3,-,CASRPGVGVADTQYF,TGTGCCAGCAGACCCGGGGTGGGAGTTGCAGATACGCAGTATTTT
TRBV6-1,TRBD1,TRBJ2-7,-,CASSLGQGTYEQYF,TGTGCCAGCAGCTTGGGACAGGGGACATACGAGCAGTACTTC
TRBV4-3,TRBD1,TRBJ2-2,-,CASSQGRTGAAGELFF,TGCGCCAGCAGCCAAGGCCGGACAGGGGCAGCCGGGGAGCTGTTTTTT
TRBV30,-,TRBJ1-1,-,CAWSHGSTEAFF,TGTGCCTGGAGTCACGGGTCCACTGAAGCTTTCTTT
TRBV5-4,TRBD1,TRBJ1-2,-,CASSWPDRGKGYTF,TGTGCCAGCAGCTGGCCCGACAGGGGCAAAGGCTACACCTTC
TRBV2,TRBD1,TRBJ1-1,-,CASSEATGGEAFF,TGTGCCAGCAGTGAAGCGACAGGGGGCGAAGCTTTCTTT
TRBV6-5,-,TRBJ2-2,once,CATTQGGNTGELFF,TGTGCCACTACCCAGGGGGGGAACACCGGGGAGCTGTTTTTT
TRBV21-1,-,TRBJ2-3,few,CASSKTWAF,TGTGCCAGCAGCAAGACCTGGGCTTTT
TRBV19,-,TRBJ1-5,-,CASSMRWSGTTSNSNQPQHF,TGTGCCAGTAGTATGAGGTGGAGTGGGACTACCAGTAATAGCAATCAGCCCCAGCATTTT
TRBV2,TRBD2,TRBJ2-5,once,CASRRWGLNQETQYF,TGTGCCAGCAGGCGGTGGGGACTAAACCAAGAGACCCAGTACTTC
TRBV7-9,-,TRBJ1-5,-,CASSLAGGGNQPQHF,TGTGCCAGCAGCTTAGCCGGGGGGGGTAATCAGCCCCAGCATTTT
TRBV10-3,TRBD1,TRBJ1-2,-,CAISPDREGYTF,TGTGCCATCAGTCCCGACAGGGAAGGCTACACCTTC
TRBV7-2,-,TRBJ1-1,-,CASSTRRRGTEAFF,TGTGCCAGCAGCACAAGACGGCGCGGCACTGAAGCTTTCTTT
TRBV5-4,TRBD1,TRBJ2-1,-,CASTPGGQGGYNEQFF,TGTGCCAGCACCCCTGGGGGACAGGGGGGATACAATGAGCAGTTCTTC
TRBV19,-,TRBJ1-2,-,CASSFRGLNYGYTF,TGTGCCAGTAGTTTCAGGGGCCTTAACTATGGCTACACCTTC
TRBV18,-,TRBJ1-2,-,CASSPLPPAEGYGYTF,TGTGCCAGCTCACCCCTCCCACCGGCCGAGGGCTATGGCTACACCTTC
TRBV5-4,TRBD1,TRBJ1-3,-,CASHPRDRGPGNTIYF,TGTGCCAGCCACCCAAGGGACAGGGGGCCTGGAAACACCATATATTTT
TRBV11-3,-,TRBJ2-5,-,CASSLGQNQETQYF,TGTGCCAGCAGCCTTGGGCAAAACCAAGAGACCCAGTACTTC
TRBV7-2,-,TRBJ1-2,-,CASSLSLGDGYTF,TGTGCCAGCAGCTTGTCCCTAGGGGATGGCTACACCTTC
TRBV6-1,-,TRBJ2-3,-,CASAAQIF,TGTGCCAGCGCCGCACAGATATTT
TRBV19,TRBD1,TRBJ2-7,-,CASTLGRGQGGNEQYF,TGTGCCAGTACCCTAGGACGGGGACAGGGAGGAAACGAGCAGTACTTC
TRBV9,TRBD2,TRBJ2-3,-,CASSGSGGVTDTQYF,TGTGCCAGCAGCGGATCTGGGGGGGTCACAGATACGCAGTATTTT
TRBV19,-,TRBJ1-4,-,CASCRGREVEKLFF,TGTGCCAGTTGTCGGGGCAGGGAGGTCGAAAAACTGTTTTTT
TRBV30,TRBD2,TRBJ2-5,-,CAWSPLAGGETQYF,TGTGCCTGGAGTCCACTAGCGGGAGGGGAGACCCAGTACTTC
TRBV10-3,TRBD2,TRBJ2-7,-,CAISDGVSGGSYFAGYF,TGTGCCATCAGTGATGGGGTGAGCGGGGGGTCCTACTTTGCCGGGTACTTC
TRBV7-2,TRBD1,TRBJ2-5,-,CASSIQKAGGAETQYF,TGTGCCAGCAGCATACAAAAGGCAGGGGGCGCTGAGACCCAGTACTTC
TRBV7-2,-,TRBJ2-3,-,CASSLMPGGSDTQYF,TGTGCCAGCAGCTTAATGCCGGGGGGCTCAGATACGCAGTATTTT
TRBV7-9,-,TRBJ2-7,-,CASSPAQTYEQYF,TGTGCCAGCAGCCCCGCACAGACCTACGAGCAGTACTTC
TRBV19,-,TRBJ1-6,-,CASSRDISMGNSPLHF,TGTGCCAGTAGTCGGGACATTTCCATGGGCAATTCACCCCTCCACTTT
TRBV9,-,TRBJ2-1,-,CASSVGLSSSYNEQFF,TGTGCCAGCAGCGTAGGACTCTCTAGCTCCTACAATGAGCAGTTCTTC
TRBV7-8,-,TRBJ1-5,-,CASSLGTALGQPQHF,TGTGCCAGCAGCTTAGGGACAGCCCTAGGTCAGCCCCAGCATTTT
TRBV27,TRBD1,TRBJ1-2,-,CASSSGQGLINYGYTF,TGTGCCAGCAGTTCCGGACAGGGCCTAATTAACTATGGCTACACCTTC
TRBV18,-,TRBJ1-2,-,CASSLDPGGYTF,TGTGCCAGCTCACTGGACCCGGGAGGCTACACCTTC
TRBV6-1,-,TRBJ2-2,-,CASSELQAGAPPGFF,TGTGCCAGCAGTGAACTCCAGGCTGGGGCCCCTCCAGGGTTTTTT
TRBV18,-,TRBJ1-2,-,CASSPDPGNYGYTF,TGTGCCAGCTCACCAGATCCAGGGAACTATGGCTACACCTTC
TRBV11-3,-,TRBJ2-2,-,CASSPSGFGTGELFF,TGTGCCAGCAGCCCAAGCGGGTTCGGCACCGGGGAGCTGTTTTTT
TRBV14,TRBD1,TRBJ1-1,-,CASRLFDRGYTEAFF,TGTGCCAGCAGACTATTCGACAGGGGGTACACTGAAGCTTTCTTT
TRBV19,-,TRBJ1-2,-,CATLAPWRVYTF,TGTGCCACCTTAGCTCCCTGGCGGGTCTACACCTTC
TRBV7-2,TRBD2,TRBJ2-3,-,CASSPGLGPQAQYF,TGTGCCAGCAGCCCGGGACTAGGGCCTCAGGCGCAGTATTTT
TRBV2,TRBD1,TRBJ1-4,once,CASRDRAGSVNEKLFF,TGTGCCAGCAGGGACAGGGCCGGCAGCGTTAATGAAAAACTGTTTTTT
TRBV25-1,-,TRBJ1-1,once,CASSAPGGAGTEAFF,TGTGCCAGCAGTGCCCCTGGGGGGGCGGGCACTGAAGCTTTCTTT
TRBV7-9,-,TRBJ2-2,-,CASSLGVSGELFF,TGTGCCAGCAGCTTAGGCGTTTCCGGGGAGCTGTTTTTT
TRBV7-6,-,TRBJ2-3,-,CASSSGLSTDTQYF,TGTGCCAGCAGCTCCGGACTTAGCACAGATACGCAGTATTTT
TRBV7-2,-,TRBJ2-2,-,CASSYLRGGGTGELFF,TGTGCCAGCAGTTACCTTAGGGGGGGAGGCACCGGGGAGCTGTTTTTT
TRBV5-1,TRBD1,TRBJ2-3,-,CASSLDRASTDTQYF,TGCGCCAGCAGCTTAGACAGGGCCAGCACAGATACGCAGTATTTT
TRBV18,TRBD1,TRBJ1-5,-,CASSSLGPGQLYSNQPQHF,TGTGCCAGCTCATCTCTTGGTCCGGGACAGCTTTATAGCAATCAGCCCCAGCATTTT
TRBV30,-,TRBJ1-1,-,CAWSSPQGRHEAFF,TGTGCCTGGAGTTCTCCTCAGGGGAGACATGAAGCTTTCTTT
TRBV27,TRBD1,TRBJ2-7,-,CASSKDRIAYEQYF,TGTGCCAGCAGTAAGGACAGGATCGCCTACGAGCAGTACTTC